These 14 T cell receptor beta chains originate from one sample sequenced in a study of tumor-infiltrating lymphocytes in localized non-small cell lung cancer. Sequenced by immunoSEQ multiplex PCR; TCRdb stores in-frame clones only, minus some. The sample yields roughly 8,900 clones, around 77% seen once. The source material was uninvolved lung tissue not adjacent to the tumor. The origin of the receptors is a human donor with non-small cell lung cancer.

The chain joins TRBV14 to TRBJ1-4; D unresolved. CDR1 SGHDN and CDR2 FVKESK come from the germline V gene. Trimming took 3 bases from V and 7 from J, leaving 6 bases between them. The CDR3 loop spans 12 amino acids. CDR3 in amino acids: CASSHRGEKLFF. For the CDR3, the DNA is TGTGCCAGCAGCCATCGTGGTGAAAAACTGTTTTTT.

This clone showed up just once. This chain joins TRBV11-1 and TRBJ1-2; D remains ambiguous. Germline CDR1 and CDR2: SGHAT and FQDESV (reference sequence). This CDR3 contains 14 residues. The V end was cut by 5 bases, the J end by 7 bases, with 17 bases between. This CDR3 reads CASSPGLRTGGYTF. For the CDR3, the DNA is TGTGCCAGCAGCCCCGGTTTACGCACCGGTGGCTACACCTTC.

The chain uses TRBV2 and TRBJ1-4, with D hard to call. CDR3 size: 14 residues. V shed 5 bases and J shed 7 bases, with 14 bases lying between them. Germline V gives CDR1 SNHLY, CDR2 FYNNEI. The DNA of the CDR3 is TGTGCCAGCAGTCTCCACGGGCTGAGTGAAAAACTGTTTTTT. The encoded protein is CASSLHGLSEKLFF.

In this sample, this clone turned up a few times. The DNA of the CDR3 is TGTGCCAGCAGCTTAGAAAGACTAGCTGGCCCCTATGAGCAGTTCTTC. This sequence encodes CASSLERLAGPYEQFF. The V and J genes are TRBV11-1 and TRBJ2-1, with TRBD2 matching over 7 bases. This CDR3 contains 16 residues. Trimming removed 1 base from V and 8 bases from J; junction bases left unmatched: 11. Germline V gene sequence: CDR1 SGHAT, CDR2 FQDESV (reference sequence). Complete variable domain (other parts from reference TRBV11-1 and TRBJ2-1): EAEVAQSPRYKITEKSQAVAFWCDPISGHATLYWYRQILGQGPELLVQFQDESVVDDSQLPKDRFSAERLKGVDSTLKIQPAELGDSAMYLCASSLERLAGPYEQFFGPGTRLTVL.

This clone was recorded a few times. The chain combines TRBV2 with TRBJ2-1; 9 bases agree with TRBD1. Germline V lookup: CDR1 SNHLY, CDR2 FYNNEI. J was trimmed by 9 bases and V by 8 bases; bases with no gene match: 8. The CDR3 contains 13 residues. The CDR3 bases are TGTGCCAGCGGACAGGGGATTTCTCGTGAGCAGTTCTTC. Protein product: CASGQGISREQFF.

The V and J genes are TRBV9 and TRBJ1-6; unclear D gene. This CDR3 region has 15 residues. V was shortened by 0 bases and J by 5 bases, with 9 bases between the two germline ends. Germline CDR1 is SGDLS and CDR2 is YYNGEE. The DNA for the CDR3 is TGTGCCAGCAGCGTAGCGGACGGGAATAATTCACCCCTCCACTTT. Its translation: CASSVADGNNSPLHF.

This clone was counted between two and nine times. J is TRBJ1-4 and V is TRBV7-9; no clear D. The CDR3 is made up of 15 amino acids. Germline V CDR1 and CDR2: SEHNR, FQNEAQ (reference sequence). The V and J ends lost 0 bases and 3 bases respectively, with 8 bases between them. The CDR3 bases are TGTGCCAGCAGCTTAGCGGTTTTACCTAATGAAAAACTGTTTTTT. This encodes CASSLAVLPNEKLFF.

The chain couples TRBV19 to TRBJ1-6; weak D call: TRBD1 (6 bases). The ends were cut back, 9 bases at V and 5 bases at J, with 11 bases in the middle. Per the germline V gene, CDR1 is LNHDA and CDR2 is SQIVND (reference sequence). CDR3 length: 13 residues. The CDR3 here is CASRQVDNSPLHF. In DNA, the CDR3 is TGTGCCAGCCGACAGGTGGATAATTCACCCCTCCACTTT.

The chain joins TRBV28 to TRBJ1-1, with 7 bases lining up with TRBD1. V lost 7 bases, J lost 11 bases, and 10 bases stayed unmatched. Germline V gives CDR1 MDHEN, CDR2 SYDVKM. The CDR3 totals 12 residues. The chain's CDR3 is CASTPPRGAAFF. The CDR3, as DNA: TGTGCCAGCACCCCCCCCAGGGGGGCGGCTTTCTTT.

This clone was detected only a few times. This chain links TRBV11-1 with TRBJ1-4; perhaps TRBD1 as D (6 bases). CDR1 is SGHAT, CDR2 FQDESV, per germline (reference sequence). The length of the CDR3 is 15 residues. Trimming left V 3 bases short and J 4 bases short, with 12 bases between. CDR3 sequence (DNA): TGTGCCAGCAGCTTCCGGGGGGCAAGTAATGAAAAACTGTTTTTT. Its protein is CASSFRGASNEKLFF.

The chain employs TRBV27 and TRBJ2-2; 9 positions agree with TRBD1. The V segment lost 6 bases and the J segment 4 bases; nucleotides outside the gene matches: 6. CDR3 size: 15 residues. Germline V gives CDR1 MNHEY, CDR2 SMNVEV (reference sequence). The CDR3 nucleotides read TGTGCCAGCAGCGACAGGGGGAGGTTCACCGGGGAGCTGTTTTTT. It is translated as CASSDRGRFTGELFF.

This clone was seen a handful of times. This chain connects TRBV9 to TRBJ1-2; weak D call: TRBD1 (6 bases). V lost 3 bases and J 10 bases, leaving 13 bases between the germline ends. CDR1 and CDR2 from the germline V gene are SGDLS and YYNGEE. The CDR3 spans 12 residues. As DNA, the CDR3 is TGTGCCAGCAGCGCAGGGGAAAGACCCTACACCTTC. Translating gives CASSAGERPYTF. Supplemented by reference TRBV9 and TRBJ1-2, the full variable domain reads DSGVTQTPKHLITATGQRVTLRCSPRSGDLSVYWYQQSLDQGLQFLIQYYNGEERAKGNILERFSAQQFPDLHSELNLSSLELGDSALYFCASSAGERPYTFGSGTRLTVV.

CDR3 DNA: TGTGCCAGTAGTATCCGGGACGGCCAGGAGCAGCCCCAGCATTTT. It translates to CASSIRDGQEQPQHF. The gene calls are TRBV19 and TRBJ1-5; D may be TRBD1 (5 bases). The CDR3 sequence is 15 residues long. Trimming pared 3 bases from V and 7 bases from J, leaving 16 bases between. Germline CDR1 and CDR2: LNHDA and SQIVND (reference sequence). Together with reference TRBV19 and TRBJ1-5, the CDR3 gives the full variable domain: DGGITQSPKYLFRKEGQNVTLSCEQNLNHDAMYWYRQDPGQGLRLIYYSQIVNDFQKGDIAEGYSVSREKKESFPLTVTSAQKNPTAFYLCASSIRDGQEQPQHFGDGTRLSIL.

The chain carries TRBV6-5 and TRBJ1-6; tentatively, D is TRBD1 (6 bases). The CDR3 runs to 15 residues. Per germline, CDR1 MNHEY and CDR2 SVGAGI. Between the trimmed V and J ends, which lost 0 bases and 5 bases, there was a span of 8 bases. The CDR3 here is CASSYSRDNNSPLHF. CDR3 nucleotide sequence: TGTGCCAGCAGTTACTCGAGGGACAATAATTCACCCCTCCACTTT.